This is a list of T cell receptor beta chains from one sample in a study of blood T cell repertoires in COVID-19. Generated by immunoSEQ multiplex PCR, the TCRdb table keeps only in-frame clones and is missing some. The data hold 200,000 to 250,000 clones, with roughly 87% observed a single time. Sequenced sample: PBMCs or T cells enriched from blood (not recorded which). These receptors came from a man aged 30-40 years in a cohort exposed to, infected with or recovered from COVID-19 (not recorded which). The conserved cysteine and the conserved F or W are not part of the CDR3 here.

J gene: TRBJ1-3; V gene: TRBV6-2/TRBV6-3; CDR3 protein: ASSRQGSGNIIY
J gene: TRBJ2-5; V gene: TRBV27; CDR3 protein: ASSLTSATQETQY
J gene: TRBJ2-1; V gene: TRBV28; CDR3 protein: ASSSTSSASHNEQF
J gene: TRBJ2-7; V gene: TRBV11-2; CDR3 protein: ASSLDPAGALYEQY
J gene: TRBJ2-1; V gene: TRBV27; CDR3 protein: ASSSGGKQF
J gene: TRBJ1-1; V gene: TRBV5-1; CDR3 protein: ASSFISDTEAF
J gene: TRBJ1-4; V gene: TRBV7-9; CDR3 protein: ASSGEDRLGVEKLF
J gene: TRBJ2-1; V gene: TRBV19; CDR3 protein: ASSSVYINEQF
J gene: TRBJ2-3; V gene: TRBV10-3; CDR3 protein: AIRGGREARDTQY
J gene: TRBJ2-1; V gene: TRBV7-8; CDR3 protein: ASSLARDSAGDEQF
J gene: TRBJ1-5; V gene: TRBV4-1; CDR3 protein: ASSHPTAGSSNQPQH
J gene: TRBJ2-2; V gene: TRBV6-2/TRBV6-3; CDR3 protein: ASSAGLAGAGELF
J gene: TRBJ2-1; V gene: TRBV3-1/TRBV3-2; CDR3 protein: ASSQEHRRKGREHEQF
J gene: TRBJ1-2; V gene: TRBV18; CDR3 protein: ASSPGQTGRGFGANYGYT
J gene: TRBJ2-3; V gene: TRBV10-1; CDR3 protein: ASSLDREAQY
J gene: TRBJ1-6; V gene: TRBV27; CDR3 protein: ASSLIGTGNSPLH
J gene: TRBJ1-3; V gene: TRBV7-6; CDR3 protein: ASSQRPGAGNTIY
J gene: TRBJ2-5; V gene: TRBV27; CDR3 protein: ASSSIGPGTGSQETQY
J gene: TRBJ2-3; V gene: TRBV5-1; CDR3 protein: ASRETSTNTDTQY
J gene: TRBJ2-1; V gene: TRBV28; CDR3 protein: AGASRTDYNEQF
J gene: TRBJ2-1; V gene: TRBV9; CDR3 protein: ASSVWTGEGEQF
J gene: TRBJ1-6; V gene: TRBV10-3; CDR3 protein: AISESRGGGSGGYSYNSPLH
J gene: TRBJ2-7; V gene: TRBV2; CDR3 protein: ASSAEGRYEQY
J gene: TRBJ2-6; V gene: TRBV9; CDR3 protein: ASSVKTVPSSGANVLT
J gene: TRBJ1-1; V gene: TRBV7-2; CDR3 protein: ASSLEPGGTEAF
J gene: TRBJ2-7; V gene: TRBV5-1; CDR3 protein: ASNPVQVVPYEQY
J gene: TRBJ2-7; V gene: TRBV29-1; CDR3 protein: SVEKGGSYEQY
J gene: TRBJ2-3; V gene: TRBV19; CDR3 protein: ASSIYPTDTQY
J gene: TRBJ1-5; V gene: TRBV2; CDR3 protein: ASSETTSNKH
J gene: TRBJ2-2; V gene: TRBV29-1; CDR3 protein: SVDLWAGTGELF
J gene: TRBJ2-5; V gene: TRBV24-1; CDR3 protein: ATSDIRTPNRETQY
J gene: TRBJ2-1; V gene: TRBV27; CDR3 protein: ASSLARNNEQF
J gene: TRBJ2-3; V gene: TRBV2; CDR3 protein: ASRRLINPTDTQY
J gene: TRBJ2-7; V gene: TRBV5-8; CDR3 protein: ASSHRQTYEQY
J gene: TRBJ2-7; V gene: TRBV5-6; CDR3 protein: ASSFDRGNPYEQY
J gene: TRBJ2-7; V gene: TRBV7-3; CDR3 protein: ASSLTVVIDEQY
J gene: TRBJ2-1; V gene: TRBV19; CDR3 protein: ASSISQNNEQF
J gene: TRBJ1-4; V gene: TRBV28; CDR3 protein: ASSPGTATEKLF
J gene: TRBJ2-2; V gene: TRBV28; CDR3 protein: ASSLQVYTGELF
J gene: TRBJ2-7; V gene: TRBV7-6; CDR3 protein: ASSLSLSGQSEQY
J gene: TRBJ2-5; V gene: TRBV7-2; CDR3 protein: ASGKGGPVRETQY
J gene: TRBJ2-2; V gene: TRBV6-4; CDR3 protein: ASSDLAGAGELF
J gene: TRBJ2-1; V gene: TRBV9; CDR3 protein: ASSPYGSGSLGEQF
J gene: TRBJ1-1; V gene: TRBV7-9; CDR3 protein: ASSLGGGTEAF
J gene: TRBJ1-3; V gene: TRBV7-2; CDR3 protein: ASSPDRGPGNTIY
J gene: TRBJ1-5; V gene: TRBV7-8; CDR3 protein: ASSLGYGQGAHQPQH
J gene: TRBJ2-3; V gene: TRBV7-9; CDR3 protein: ASSITPGTGHTDTQY
J gene: TRBJ2-4; V gene: TRBV29-1; CDR3 protein: SGARPGTSGTLQY
J gene: TRBJ2-1; V gene: TRBV19; CDR3 protein: ASQTRVQGDNEQF
J gene: TRBJ2-4; V gene: TRBV19; CDR3 protein: ASSPGQGWFGEGAKNIQY
J gene: TRBJ1-1; V gene: TRBV27; CDR3 protein: ASSPLTGGAF
J gene: TRBJ2-1; V gene: TRBV7-9; CDR3 protein: ASSSFNEQF
J gene: TRBJ2-7; V gene: TRBV18; CDR3 protein: ASSPPPTSGFYSYEQY
J gene: TRBJ2-7; V gene: TRBV28; CDR3 protein: ASSLRSVTPSYEQY
J gene: TRBJ2-1; V gene: TRBV29-1; CDR3 protein: SVPDGQGNNNEQF
J gene: TRBJ2-7; V gene: TRBV5-4; CDR3 protein: ASRTWGTSFMEY
J gene: TRBJ1-1; V gene: TRBV28; CDR3 protein: ASSFTETEAF